This T cell receptor (beta chain) was sequenced during a study of cytomegalovirus exposure and HLA in healthy donors. To note about this clone: The target antigen is unknown.

Study-wide points: High sensitivity and specificity were reportedly achieved when the classifier diagnosed cytomegalovirus status.

PCR was performed using 60 Vbeta and 13 Jbeta primers. Assay used: immunoSEQ multiplex PCR; TCRdb lists only in-frame clones, some missing. The sample records about 100,000 clones, around 76% being singletons. CDR1 MGHRA and CDR2 YSYEKL come from the germline V gene. V lost 3 bases and J lost 2, with 20 bases in between. The CDR3 contains 17 residues. The receptor was derived from a middle-aged man in good health and CMV-seropositive. Sample: PBMCs. The chain employs TRBV4-1 and TRBJ2-7; D might be TRBD2 (6 bases). In nucleotides, the CDR3 is TGCGCCAGCAGCCATGATTCCCTGCGGGGAAAACCCTACGAGCAGTACTTC. It codes for CASSHDSLRGKPYEQYF.